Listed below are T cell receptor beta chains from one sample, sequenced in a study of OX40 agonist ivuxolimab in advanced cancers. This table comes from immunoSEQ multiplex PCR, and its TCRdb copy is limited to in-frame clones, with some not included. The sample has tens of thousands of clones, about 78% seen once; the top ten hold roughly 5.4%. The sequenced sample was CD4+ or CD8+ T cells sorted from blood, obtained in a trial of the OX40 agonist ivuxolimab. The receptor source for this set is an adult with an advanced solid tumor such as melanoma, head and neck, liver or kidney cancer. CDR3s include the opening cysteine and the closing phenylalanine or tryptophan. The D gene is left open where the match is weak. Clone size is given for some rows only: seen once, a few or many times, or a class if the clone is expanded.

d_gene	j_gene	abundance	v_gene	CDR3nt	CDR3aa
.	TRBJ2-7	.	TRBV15	TGTGCCACCAGCAGAGATCTACTCCGGGACACGTACTACGAGCAGTACTTC	CATSRDLLRDTYYEQYF
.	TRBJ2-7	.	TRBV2	TGTGCCAGCAGTGTTGGCAGAATAACCTACGAGCAGTACTTC	CASSVGRITYEQYF
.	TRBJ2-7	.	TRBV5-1	TGCGCCAGCAGCTCTGGGTCCGTCTACGAGCAGTACTTC	CASSSGSVYEQYF
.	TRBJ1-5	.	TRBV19	TGTGCCAGTAGTAGAGGTGGGGCAGGGACCGCTTGGGGCAATCAGCCCCAGCATTTT	CASSRGGAGTAWGNQPQHF
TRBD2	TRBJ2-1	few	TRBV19	TGTGCCAGTAGTATATTGGGAGCGGGAGTGGGGAATGAGCAGTTCTTC	CASSILGAGVGNEQFF
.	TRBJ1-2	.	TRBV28	TGTGCCAGCAGTACTGCGGGGTTCTATGGCTACACCTTC	CASSTAGFYGYTF
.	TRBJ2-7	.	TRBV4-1	TGCGCCAGCAGCCAGATCCTTAGAAGAAGGCAGGGGTCCCTTGTCATAGAAAACGAGCAGTACTTC	CASSQILRRRQGSLVIENEQYF
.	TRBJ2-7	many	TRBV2	TGTGCCAGCAGTGAAGATGGGGTCATAACGACCGGGCAGTACTTC	CASSEDGVITTGQYF
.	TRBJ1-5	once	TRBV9	TGTGCCAGCAGCGTAAAAGGGGTGGGCCGGCCCCAGCATTTT	CASSVKGVGRPQHF
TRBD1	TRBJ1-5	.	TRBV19	TGTGCCAGTAGCACCGACAGGGCTTTTCAGCCCCAGCATTTT	CASSTDRAFQPQHF
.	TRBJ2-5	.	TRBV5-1	TGCGCCAGCAGCCGGTCAGGGGGGACAGAGACCCAGTACTTC	CASSRSGGTETQYF
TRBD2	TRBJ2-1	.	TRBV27	TGTGCCAGCAGTTTATCCCCTTTAGCGGGCTCCTACAATGAGCAGTTCTTC	CASSLSPLAGSYNEQFF
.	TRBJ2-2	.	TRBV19	TGTGCCAGTAGTATATCGGCAGGGTCGTACACCGGGGAGCTGTTTTTT	CASSISAGSYTGELFF
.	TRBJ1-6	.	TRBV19	TGTGCCAGTAGTAATATTAATAATTCACCCCTCCACTTT	CASSNINNSPLHF
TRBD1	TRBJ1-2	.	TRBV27	TGTGCCAGCAGTTCCGGACAGGCCCGGGGAGGCTATGGCTACACCTTC	CASSSGQARGGYGYTF
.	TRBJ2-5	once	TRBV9	TGTGCCAGCAGCGTAAGGGGTGGGGGGATAGGCCAAGAGACCCAGTACTTC	CASSVRGGGIGQETQYF
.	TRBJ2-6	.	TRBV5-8	TGTGCCAGCAGCCGGTTAGGGGGTGGTTCTGGGGCCAACGTCCTGACTTTC	CASSRLGGGSGANVLTF
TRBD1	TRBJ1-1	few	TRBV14	TGTGCCAGCAGCCAGGAACAGGGGTACGCTGAAGCTTTCTTT	CASSQEQGYAEAFF
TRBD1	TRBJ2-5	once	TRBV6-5	TGTGCCAGCAGTCAAGACAGGGGGGGCCCAGAGACCCAGTACTTC	CASSQDRGGPETQYF
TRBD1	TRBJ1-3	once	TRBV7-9	TGTGCCAGCAGCTGGGACAGGGGTTCTTCTGGAAACACCATATATTTT	CASSWDRGSSGNTIYF
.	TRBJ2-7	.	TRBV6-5	TGTGCCAGCAGTTCCCCGAGACAGTCCTCCTACGAGCAGTACTTC	CASSSPRQSSYEQYF
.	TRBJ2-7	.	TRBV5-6	TGTGCCAGCAGGACGCAGGGATCGGGTTACGAGCAGTACTTC	CASRTQGSGYEQYF
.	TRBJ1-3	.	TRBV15	TGTGCCACCAGCAGAGATATGACGGGAAACACCATATATTTT	CATSRDMTGNTIYF